This section outlines one T cell receptor (beta chain) sequence together with its context. This sample was taken from a study of blood T cell repertoires in COVID-19. Study in general: Some COVID-19 samples were acute and others convalescent; all came from the United States, Italy and Spain. In each case, the material was cDNA or gDNA derived from T cells, B-cell-depleted T cells, or PBMCs.

In the original analysis: Estimated nucleated cell counts came from reference gene primer amplification. The table came from immunoSEQ multiplex PCR; TCRdb's copy has only in-frame clones and leaves some out. V and J calls and clone size are copied from that table; D and trimming were computed from the DNA. The profile shows around 200,000 clones, 60% to 85% of them singletons. Per germline, CDR1 MNHEY and CDR2 SVGAGI. This CDR3 comprises 14 residues. With V trimmed by 6 bases and J by 7 bases, 4 bases remained unmatched. The sample consisted of peripheral blood. The V gene is TRBV6-5, the J gene TRBJ2-1, with 12 bases that match TRBD2. The clonotype originates from a woman in her 70s with acute or convalescent COVID-19. CDR3 coding DNA: TGTGCCAGCAGATCTCTAGCGGGAGGGAATGAGCAGTTCTTC. It yields the protein CASRSLAGGNEQFF.